Listed below are T cell receptor beta chains from one sample, sequenced in a study of blood T cell repertoires in COVID-19. Sequencing used immunoSEQ multiplex PCR; TCRdb keeps in-frame clones, though not all of them. This table holds approximately 210,000 clones, 70% to 90% found once. The sequencing input was peripheral blood. These receptors came from a man between 18 and 29 years old with active or convalescent COVID-19. Each CDR3 is given with its conserved first and last residue. The D gene is left open where the match is weak. Only some rows state a clone size, as once, few, many or a class for expanded clones.

cdr3_aa j_call clone_size v_call cdr3_length d_call
CASSNLGTSLNEQFF TRBJ2-1 . TRBV9 15 TRBD2
CASSPIYTDTQYF TRBJ2-3 . TRBV7-9 13 .
CASSSTGPTGGYTF TRBJ1-2 . TRBV5-1 14 TRBD1
CASKLAGVETQYF TRBJ2-5 . TRBV19 13 TRBD2
CASSAGSSYNEQFF TRBJ2-1 . TRBV9 14 .
CASSVEGEGSPLHF TRBJ1-6 . TRBV9 14 .
CASSLLGTDEKLFF TRBJ1-4 . TRBV11-2 14 .
CASSQVSAGTPYGETQYF TRBJ2-5 . TRBV4-1 18 .
CASSDATIFANEQFF TRBJ2-1 . TRBV2 15 .
CASSPGTGAYNEQFF TRBJ2-1 . TRBV27 15 TRBD1
CASSQVDRRQETQYF TRBJ2-5 . TRBV4-2 15 .
CASSLQGTTGANVLTF TRBJ2-6 . TRBV5-1 16 TRBD1
CASSLRLRGSADTQYF TRBJ2-3 . TRBV11-2 16 .
CASSGWEGNSGNTIYF TRBJ1-3 once TRBV6-6 16 .
CASSYSDSGKETQYF TRBJ2-5 . TRBV6-2/TRBV6-3 15 .
CAIGQATTDTQYF TRBJ2-3 . TRBV10-3 13 TRBD1
CASSMDLAGEDEQYF TRBJ2-7 . TRBV19 15 TRBD2
CASSPQTGTTYYNEQFF TRBJ2-1 . TRBV7-2 17 TRBD2
CASSPPGVLGETQYF TRBJ2-5 . TRBV28 15 .
CASSDRGQPNTEAFF TRBJ1-1 once TRBV6-1 15 TRBD1
CASSFGRDRAGYTF TRBJ1-2 . TRBV11-2 14 TRBD1
CASSRDRAYGYTF TRBJ1-2 . TRBV27 13 TRBD1
CASSYSRGSNEKLFF TRBJ1-4 . TRBV6-5 15 .
CASSSRVANSPLHF TRBJ1-6 once TRBV7-2 14 .
CASSLAGAGAGYEQYF TRBJ2-7 . TRBV5-4 16 .
CASSQAFTYEQYF TRBJ2-7 . TRBV3-1/TRBV3-2 13 .
CASSPRLAGVSYEQYF TRBJ2-7 . TRBV6-6 16 TRBD2
CAISESSSYEQYF TRBJ2-7 . TRBV10-3 13 .
CASSRTGTGTEKLFF TRBJ1-4 . TRBV28 15 TRBD1
CASSFGPDSSYEQYF TRBJ2-7 . TRBV27 15 .
CASSSPGTGPTEAFF TRBJ1-1 . TRBV28 15 TRBD1
CASSESTGQETQYF TRBJ2-5 . TRBV10-1 14 .
CASKTGVNYGYTF TRBJ1-2 . TRBV27 13 TRBD1
CAWSLFYEQYF TRBJ2-7 . TRBV30 11 .
CASSFGQAPYGYTF TRBJ1-2 . TRBV28 14 .
CASSLAPRGYEQYF TRBJ2-7 . TRBV5-4 14 .
CASSYDRGNEKLFF TRBJ1-4 . TRBV6-6 14 TRBD1
CASSFLATPKDEQYF TRBJ2-7 . TRBV19 15 .
CASSLSAGGTDTQYF TRBJ2-3 . TRBV5-4 15 TRBD1
CASSLYRYGQGGRNQPQHF TRBJ1-5 . TRBV5-6 19 TRBD1
CASSMRGDRPNEQFF TRBJ2-1 . TRBV19 15 TRBD1
CASSQGRLANTGELFF TRBJ2-2 . TRBV4-3 16 .
CASSREEGVGDTQYF TRBJ2-3 . TRBV18 15 .
CASSFGTSWGEQYF TRBJ2-7 . TRBV27 14 TRBD2